Listed below are T cell receptor beta chains from one sample, sequenced in a study of cytomegalovirus exposure and HLA in healthy donors. Here immunoSEQ multiplex PCR was the method, and the copy in TCRdb shows in-frame clones only, minus some. The sample carries approximately 160,000 clones, around 80% recorded once. The material sequenced was PBMCs. The receptors come from a woman in her thirties in good health and CMV-seropositive. CDR3s include the opening cysteine and the closing phenylalanine or tryptophan. A D gene is named only where the DNA matches it firmly. Clone size is shown for a subset of rows, as once, few, many or a class of expanded clone.

>once|TRBD2|TRBV4-2|18|TRBJ2-3
CASSQEGLAGEGGDTQYF
TGTGCCAGCAGCCAAGAGGGACTAGCGGGGGAGGGAGGGGATACGCAGTATTTT
>-|TRBD1|TRBV19|14|TRBJ1-2
CASSLTGARSGYTF
TGTGCCAGTAGTCTGACAGGGGCCAGAAGCGGCTACACCTTC
>-|-|TRBV5-4|12|TRBJ1-1
CASSLDSLRAFF
TGTGCCAGCAGCTTGGACAGCCTACGGGCTTTCTTT
>-|TRBD2|TRBV6-1|18|TRBJ2-3
CASSEPGLASYSSDTQYF
TGTGCCAGCAGTGAGCCGGGACTAGCTTCATATAGTTCAGATACGCAGTATTTT
>-|TRBD2|TRBV11-2|15|TRBJ2-7
CASSLGAGVGYEQYF
TGTGCCAGCAGCTTAGGGGCGGGAGTGGGCTACGAGCAGTACTTC
>-|TRBD2|TRBV7-8|16|TRBJ2-1
CASSSPLAGVLDEQFF
TGTGCCAGCAGCTCCCCACTAGCGGGAGTTCTGGATGAGCAGTTCTTC
>-|TRBD1|TRBV13|14|TRBJ1-1
CASSVRQGNTEAFF
TGTGCCAGCAGCGTAAGACAGGGGAACACTGAAGCTTTCTTT
>-|TRBD1|TRBV5-1|15|TRBJ2-7
CASSLGYRGLDEQYF
TGCGCCAGCAGCTTGGGCTACAGGGGGCTAGACGAGCAGTACTTC
>-|-|TRBV14|13|TRBJ2-7
CASSLQGYYEQYF
TGTGCCAGCAGCCTGCAGGGATACTACGAGCAGTACTTC
>-|-|TRBV5-1|16|TRBJ2-7
CASSLEPLTDAYEQYF
TGCGCCAGCAGCTTGGAACCCCTGACAGATGCCTACGAGCAGTACTTC
>-|-|TRBV4-3|14|TRBJ1-5
CASSQGLSNQPQHF
TGCGCCAGCAGCCAAGGACTTAGCAATCAGCCCCAGCATTTT
>-|TRBD1|TRBV10-1|15|TRBJ2-2
CASSRDSANTGELFF
TGCGCCAGCAGTCGGGACAGCGCGAACACCGGGGAGCTGTTTTTT
>-|-|TRBV6-5|13|TRBJ2-7
CASSYGHGYEQYF
TGTGCCAGCAGTTACGGACACGGATACGAGCAGTACTTC
>-|-|TRBV27|13|TRBJ2-5
CASSQQGQETQYF
TGTGCCAGCAGTCAACAGGGTCAAGAGACCCAGTACTTC
>-|TRBD1|TRBV19|17|TRBJ2-6
CASSMRDRVSGANVLTF
TGTGCCAGTAGTATGCGGGACAGGGTCTCTGGGGCCAACGTCCTGACTTTC
>-|-|TRBV7-2|14|TRBJ2-2
CASSFSANTGELFF
TGTGCCAGCAGCTTCAGCGCGAACACCGGGGAGCTGTTTTTT
>few|-|TRBV6-5|13|TRBJ1-6
CASSYGNNSPLHF
TGTGCCAGCAGTTATGGCAATAATTCACCCCTCCACTTT
>-|-|TRBV12-5|15|TRBJ2-2
CASGSTGLNTGELFF
TGTGCTAGTGGTTCAACAGGCCTGAACACCGGGGAGCTGTTTTTT
>-|TRBD2|TRBV7-8|18|TRBJ2-2
CASFRRLADAANTGELFF
TGTGCCAGCTTCAGGAGACTAGCGGACGCTGCGAACACCGGGGAGCTGTTTTTT
>once|-|TRBV5-4|14|TRBJ2-1
CASSQPGGIDEQFF
TGTGCCAGCAGCCAGCCCGGAGGGATCGATGAGCAGTTCTTC
>once|-|TRBV4-1|15|TRBJ1-2
CASSQVSEANYGYTF
TGCGCCAGCAGCCAAGTCTCCGAGGCTAACTATGGCTACACCTTC
>-|-|TRBV4-1|17|TRBJ2-3
CASRGTQSGRPTDTQYF
TGCGCCAGCCGGGGGACCCAAAGCGGGCGACCCACAGATACGCAGTATTTT
>-|-|TRBV9|15|TRBJ1-2
CASSPEEGANYGYTF
TGTGCCAGCAGCCCAGAGGAAGGGGCAAACTATGGCTACACCTTC
>-|-|TRBV28|15|TRBJ1-5
CASSLSPRVQQPQHF
TGTGCCAGCAGTTTATCCCCGAGGGTTCAACAGCCCCAGCATTTT
>-|-|TRBV28|12|TRBJ2-1
CASLAGTGEQFF
TGTGCCAGCCTCGCGGGGACGGGTGAGCAGTTCTTC
>-|TRBD2|TRBV5-1|19|TRBJ2-1
CASSWTTGTSGRSYNEQFF
TGCGCCAGCAGCTGGACGACCGGGACTAGCGGGAGATCCTACAATGAGCAGTTCTTC
>-|-|TRBV28|13|TRBJ2-7
CASSQFSSYEQYF
TGTGCCAGCAGTCAGTTTTCCTCCTACGAGCAGTACTTC
>-|-|TRBV9|14|TRBJ1-4
CASSVYATNEKLFF
TGTGCCAGCAGCGTTTATGCAACTAATGAAAAACTGTTTTTT
>few|TRBD1|TRBV28|16|TRBJ2-7
CASSLGTGTGHYEQYF
TGTGCCAGCAGTTTAGGAACCGGGACAGGGCATTACGAGCAGTACTTC
>-|TRBD1|TRBV7-2|16|TRBJ2-6
CASSLYGQGRANVLTF
TGTGCCAGCAGCTTATATGGACAGGGTAGGGCCAACGTCCTGACTTTC
>-|-|TRBV10-3|12|TRBJ2-7
CAILAGDYEQYF
TGTGCCATACTAGCAGGAGACTACGAGCAGTACTTC
>-|TRBD1|TRBV23-1|17|TRBJ2-2
CASSQSGTGTGPGELFF
TGCGCCAGCAGTCAATCTGGGACCGGGACAGGGCCCGGGGAGCTGTTTTTT
>once|TRBD2|TRBV28|19|TRBJ2-4
CASSLVASGSRLAKNIQYF
TGTGCCAGCAGCCTAGTCGCTAGCGGGAGTCGTTTAGCCAAAAACATTCAGTACTTC
>-|TRBD1|TRBV5-5|14|TRBJ1-4
CASSFNRGREKLFF
TGTGCCAGCAGCTTTAACAGGGGGCGAGAAAAACTGTTTTTT